One sample yielded the 21 T cell receptor beta chains listed below, sequenced in a study of T cell responses to AZD1222 COVID-19 vaccine. Sequenced by immunoSEQ multiplex PCR; TCRdb stores in-frame clones only, minus some. In the table there are some 190,000 clones, approximately 90% of which are singletons. The sequencing here drew on peripheral blood, taken 28 days after the second AZD1222 dose. The origin of the receptors is an adult who received the AZD1222 COVID-19 vaccine.

This clone was observed once. This sequence joins TRBV11-2 and TRBJ2-6; D is undetermined. The CDR3 is 13 residues long. With 5 bases removed from V and 4 bases from J, the gap between germline ends came to 6 bases. Germline V lookup: CDR1 SGHAT, CDR2 FQNNGV. CDR3 amino acids: CASSVSGANVLTF. The CDR3 DNA sequence: TGTGCCAGCAGCGTCTCCGGGGCCAACGTCCTGACTTTC.

V and J are TRBV5-4 and TRBJ2-5; D is ambiguous. V was pared by 1 base and J by 2 bases, with 12 bases between. The CDR3 totals 15 residues. CDR1 SGHNT and CDR2 YYREEE come from the germline V gene (reference sequence). The CDR3 spells CASSLRWAVQETQYF. CDR3 in DNA: TGTGCCAGCAGCTTGCGATGGGCAGTACAAGAGACCCAGTACTTC. Variable domain in full (rest from reference TRBV5-4 and TRBJ2-5): ETGVTQSPTHLIKTRGQQVTLRCSSQSGHNTVSWYQQALGQGPQFIFQYYREEENGRGNFPPRFSGLQFPNYSSELNVNALELDDSALYLCASSLRWAVQETQYFGPGTRLLVL.

The chain carries TRBV10-3 and TRBJ2-2, with 8 bases aligning to TRBD2. The CDR3 extends over 15 amino acids. From germline, CDR1 is ENHRY and CDR2 SYGVKD. The V segment lost 3 bases and the J segment 0 bases; nucleotides outside the gene matches: 0. The DNA for the CDR3 is TGTGCCATCAGTGACGGGAGGGCGAACACCGGGGAGCTGTTTTTT. The encoded protein is CAISDGRANTGELFF.

V usage is TRBV11-2 and J usage is TRBJ1-4; 9 bases agree with TRBD1. The CDR3 runs to 14 residues. Germline values: CDR1 SGHAT, CDR2 FQNNGV. Trimming cost V 5 bases and J 7 bases; bases outside gene matches: 5. The CDR3 spells CASSPDRGSEKLFF. The CDR3 region has the DNA TGTGCCAGCAGCCCGGACAGGGGAAGTGAAAAACTGTTTTTT.

A single count supports this clone. V gene TRBV30 combines with J gene TRBJ1-1, with TRBD1 as a possible D gene (5 bases). The CDR3 extends over 14 amino acids. Germline V gene lookup returns CDR1 GTSNPN and CDR2 SVGIG (reference sequence). The V gene lost 3 bases and the J gene lost 10 bases, with 21 bases spanning the gap. CDR3 nucleotide sequence: TGTGCCTGGAGCCCGGGGACCTTCCGATTAGGAGCTTTCTTT. Residues: CAWSPGTFRLGAFF.

Details on this clone: At one end the junction does not follow the germline gene, possibly because of a read error. This chain joins TRBV7-2 and TRBJ1-2; 9 bases match TRBD1. Germline CDR1 and CDR2: SGHTA and FQGNSA. CDR3 length: 16 amino acids. The CDR3 region has the DNA TGTGCCAGCAGCCCCGGAGGGACAGGGTCCAACTACGGCTACACCTTC. It encodes CASSPGGTGSNYGYTF.

This chain joins TRBV10-2 and TRBJ2-3, with 9 bases aligning to TRBD2. The trim removed 1 base at V and 3 bases at J, leaving 2 bases unmatched. Germline V gene lookup returns CDR1 WSHSY and CDR2 SAAADI. The CDR3 has 15 amino acids. In DNA form, the CDR3 reads TGCGCCAGCAGTGAGTATAGCGGGGGAACAGATACGCAGTATTTT. It specifies CASSEYSGGTDTQYF.

This CDR3 reads CASSYDRDTAPLHF. CDR3 nucleotide sequence: TGTGCCAGCAGCTATGACAGGGACACCGCACCCCTCCACTTT. The V and J genes are TRBV6-1 and TRBJ1-6, with 7 nucleotides matching TRBD1. Germline V gene sequence: CDR1 MNHNS, CDR2 SASEGT. The length of the CDR3 is 14 residues. V shed 6 bases, J shed 11 bases, and the junction held 10 bases outside the gene matches.

The J gene is TRBJ1-6, the V gene TRBV4-2, with 10 positions matching TRBD1. From germline, CDR1 is LGHNA and CDR2 YNFKEQ. The CDR3 is made up of 14 amino acids. The V segment lost 4 bases and the J segment 10 bases; nucleotides outside the gene matches: 4. The CDR3 sequence is CASSRGQGESPLHF. The CDR3 bases are TGTGCCAGCAGCCGAGGACAGGGGGAATCACCCCTCCACTTT.

The chain joins TRBV5-6 to TRBJ1-5, with D unclear. Germline-derived CDR1 and CDR2 are SGHDT and YYEEEE. The CDR3 spans 15 residues. V gave up 2 bases and J gave up 4 bases, with 13 bases separating them. The CDR3 reads CASSFSGVMNQPQHF. CDR3 DNA sequence: TGTGCCAGCAGCTTTAGCGGGGTAATGAATCAGCCCCAGCATTTT.

V usage is TRBV18 and J usage is TRBJ2-7; D perhaps matches TRBD1 (6 bases). Trimming shortened V by 3 bases and J by 0 bases, and 21 bases separated the two germline ends. Germline CDR1 is KGHSH and CDR2 is LQKENI. This CDR3 is 18 amino acids long. The CDR3 bases are TGTGCCAGCTCACCGGAACCCCAGGGGTTTCTAAGCTCCTACGAGCAGTACTTC. The encoded protein is CASSPEPQGFLSSYEQYF.

The chain is built from TRBV12-3 or TRBV12-4 and TRBJ2-5; the D is unclear. The CDR3 has 13 residues. V was pared by 2 bases and J by 2 bases, with 6 bases between. This CDR3 is CASSLWKQETQYF. CDR3 nucleotide sequence: TGTGCCAGCAGTTTATGGAAACAAGAGACCCAGTACTTC.

The rearrangement joins TRBV3-1 (or the pseudogene TRBV3-2) to TRBJ2-7; D unclear. CDR1 and CDR2 (germline): LGHDT, YNNKEL (reference sequence). This CDR3 is 12 amino acids long. The V and J ends lost 2 bases and 1 base respectively, with 3 bases between them. CDR3 amino acids: CASSQTSYEQYF. The CDR3 DNA is TGTGCCAGCAGCCAAACATCCTACGAGCAGTACTTC.

This chain links TRBV11-2 with TRBJ2-2; D may be TRBD2 (7 bases). The CDR3 consists of 14 residues. Per germline, CDR1 SGHAT and CDR2 FQNNGV. Trimming removed 3 bases at V and 6 bases at J, with 11 bases between. CDR3 in DNA: TGTGCCAGCAGCTTGGGGGCGGGGGCCGGGGAGCTGTTTTTT. Its protein is CASSLGAGAGELFF.

CDR3 sequence: CATSRTSGGYEQYF. CDR3 nucleotides: TGTGCCACCTCGCGGACTAGCGGAGGCTACGAGCAGTACTTC. J is TRBJ2-7 and V is TRBV19; 10 positions match TRBD2. In germline, CDR1 is LNHDA, CDR2 SQIVND (reference sequence). The CDR3 is 14 amino acids. Trimming removed 10 bases from V and 3 bases from J; junction bases left unmatched: 9.

This clone occurred once. V usage is TRBV3-1 (or the pseudogene TRBV3-2) and J usage is TRBJ1-3; no clear D. Germline CDR1 is LGHDT and CDR2 is YNNKEL (reference sequence). The CDR3 is 16 residues long. With 4 bases removed from V and 0 bases from J, the gap between germline ends came to 13 bases. The CDR3 here is CASSPGSRSSGNTIYF. CDR3 bases: TGTGCCAGCAGCCCCGGTAGTAGAAGCTCTGGAAACACCATATATTTT.

The V gene is TRBV7-2, the J gene TRBJ2-7; the match to TRBD1 covers 11 bases. Trimming cost V 5 bases and J 4 bases; bases outside gene matches: 4. This CDR3 comprises 14 residues. Germline lookup yields CDR1 SGHTA and CDR2 FQGNSA. The DNA of the CDR3 is TGTGCCAGCAGCCGGACAGGGGGCGCGTACGAGCAGTACTTC. Its protein is CASSRTGGAYEQYF.

J is TRBJ1-2 and V is TRBV3-1 (or the pseudogene TRBV3-2); a weak D match, TRBD1 (5 bases). The V end lost 6 bases, the J end lost 4 bases, and 12 bases lay between the germline ends. The germline gives CDR1 LGHDT, CDR2 YNNKEL (reference sequence). The CDR3 runs 13 residues. CDR3 protein: CASRSQGGYGYTF. The CDR3 bases are TGTGCCAGCAGGTCCCAGGGCGGCTATGGCTACACCTTC.

The V gene is TRBV27, the J gene TRBJ2-7; D not certain. V was pared by 3 bases and J by 0 bases, with 6 bases between. CDR1 is MNHEY, CDR2 SMNVEV, per germline (reference sequence). This CDR3 comprises 13 residues. The CDR3 bases are TGTGCCAGCAGTTTTCTGGGCTCCTACGAGCAGTACTTC. Translating gives CASSFLGSYEQYF.

The V and J genes are TRBV2 and TRBJ1-5; no clear D gene. The CDR3 covers 16 residues. Germline V gene sequence: CDR1 SNHLY, CDR2 FYNNEI. Trimming left V 4 bases short and J 0 bases short, with 13 bases between. CDR3 protein: CASSVLSQNSNQPQHF. The CDR3 DNA sequence: TGTGCCAGCAGTGTATTGTCTCAGAATAGCAATCAGCCCCAGCATTTT.

The V call is TRBV4-1, the J call TRBJ2-1, with 7 bases identical to TRBD2. The germline V gene has CDR1 MGHRA and CDR2 YSYEKL. The CDR3 totals 15 residues. J gave up 7 bases and V 4 bases, and 10 bases lay outside the gene matches. The CDR3 loop reads CASSPSGREKNEQFF. In nucleotides, the CDR3 is TGCGCCAGCAGCCCCTCGGGGCGGGAGAAAAATGAGCAGTTCTTC.